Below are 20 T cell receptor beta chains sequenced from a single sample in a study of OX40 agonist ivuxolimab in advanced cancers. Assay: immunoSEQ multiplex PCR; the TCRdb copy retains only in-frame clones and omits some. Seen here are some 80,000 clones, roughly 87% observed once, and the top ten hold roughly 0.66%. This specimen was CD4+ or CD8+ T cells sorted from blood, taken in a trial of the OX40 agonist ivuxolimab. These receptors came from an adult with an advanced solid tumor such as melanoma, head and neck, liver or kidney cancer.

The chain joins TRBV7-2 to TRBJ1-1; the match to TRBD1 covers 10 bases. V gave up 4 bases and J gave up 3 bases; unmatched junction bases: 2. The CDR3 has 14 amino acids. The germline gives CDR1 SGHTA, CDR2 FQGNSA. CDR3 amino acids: CASSWTGGDTEAFF. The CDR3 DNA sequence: TGTGCCAGCAGCTGGACAGGGGGGGACACTGAAGCTTTCTTT. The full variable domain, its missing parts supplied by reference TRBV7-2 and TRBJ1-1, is GAGVSQSPSNKVTEKGKDVELRCDPISGHTALYWYRQSLGQGLEFLIYFQGNSAPDKSGLPSDRFSAERTGGSVSTLTIQRTQQEDSAVYLCASSWTGGDTEAFFGQGTRLTVV.

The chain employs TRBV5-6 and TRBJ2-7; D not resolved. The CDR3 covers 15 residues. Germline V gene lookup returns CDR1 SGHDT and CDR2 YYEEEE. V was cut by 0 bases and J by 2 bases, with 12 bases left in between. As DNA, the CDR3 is TGTGCCAGCAGCTTGGGGTTCCTGGGTCCCTACGAGCAGTACTTC. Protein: CASSLGFLGPYEQYF.

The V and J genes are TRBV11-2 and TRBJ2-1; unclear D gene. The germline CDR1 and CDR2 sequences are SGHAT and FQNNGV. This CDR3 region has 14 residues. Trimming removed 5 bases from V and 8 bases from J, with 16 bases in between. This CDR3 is CASSPRLSGDEQFF. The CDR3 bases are TGTGCCAGCAGCCCCAGACTCAGTGGCGATGAGCAGTTCTTC. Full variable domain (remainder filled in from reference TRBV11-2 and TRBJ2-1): EAGVAQSPRYKIIEKRQSVAFWCNPISGHATLYWYQQILGQGPKLLIQFQNNGVVDDSQLPKDRFSAERLKGVDSTLKIQPAKLEDSAVYLCASSPRLSGDEQFFGPGTRLTVL.

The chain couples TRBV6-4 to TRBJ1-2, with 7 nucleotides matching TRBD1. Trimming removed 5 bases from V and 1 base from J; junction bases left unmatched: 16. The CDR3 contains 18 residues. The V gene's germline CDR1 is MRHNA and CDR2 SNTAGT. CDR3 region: CASSPRAQGTLLNYGYTF. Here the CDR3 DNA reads TGTGCCAGCAGTCCCAGGGCACAGGGGACCCTCCTTAACTATGGCTACACCTTC.

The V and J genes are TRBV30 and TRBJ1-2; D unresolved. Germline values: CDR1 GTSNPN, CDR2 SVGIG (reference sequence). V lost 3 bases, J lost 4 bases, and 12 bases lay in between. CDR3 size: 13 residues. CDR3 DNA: TGTGCCTGGAGCCGACCAAGGCGCTATGGCTACACCTTC. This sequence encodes CAWSRPRRYGYTF.

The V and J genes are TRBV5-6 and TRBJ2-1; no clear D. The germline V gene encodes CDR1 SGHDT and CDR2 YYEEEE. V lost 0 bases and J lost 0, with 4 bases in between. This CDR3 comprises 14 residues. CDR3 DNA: TGTGCCAGCAGCTTGGGTGGCTCCTACAATGAGCAGTTCTTC. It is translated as CASSLGGSYNEQFF.

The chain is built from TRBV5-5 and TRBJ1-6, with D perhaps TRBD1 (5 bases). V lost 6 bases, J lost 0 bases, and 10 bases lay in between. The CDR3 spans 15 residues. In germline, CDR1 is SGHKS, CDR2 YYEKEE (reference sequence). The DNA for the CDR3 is TGTGCCAGCAACCTCAGGGACTCCTATAATTCACCCCTCCACTTT. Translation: CASNLRDSYNSPLHF. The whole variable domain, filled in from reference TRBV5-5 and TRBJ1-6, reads DAGVTQSPTHLIKTRGQQVTLRCSPISGHKSVSWYQQVLGQGPQFIFQYYEKEERGRGNFPDRFSARQFPNYSSELNVNALLLGDSALYLCASNLRDSYNSPLHFGNGTRLTVT.

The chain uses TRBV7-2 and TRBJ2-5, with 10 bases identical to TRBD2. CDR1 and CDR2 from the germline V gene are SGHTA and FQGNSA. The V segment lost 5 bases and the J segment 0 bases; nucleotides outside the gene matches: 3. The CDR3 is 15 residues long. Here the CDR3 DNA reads TGTGCCAGCAGCGTGACTAGCGGGTACCAAGAGACCCAGTACTTC. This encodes CASSVTSGYQETQYF. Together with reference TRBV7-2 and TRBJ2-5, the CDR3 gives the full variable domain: GAGVSQSPSNKVTEKGKDVELRCDPISGHTALYWYRQSLGQGLEFLIYFQGNSAPDKSGLPSDRFSAERTGGSVSTLTIQRTQQEDSAVYLCASSVTSGYQETQYFGPGTRLLVL.

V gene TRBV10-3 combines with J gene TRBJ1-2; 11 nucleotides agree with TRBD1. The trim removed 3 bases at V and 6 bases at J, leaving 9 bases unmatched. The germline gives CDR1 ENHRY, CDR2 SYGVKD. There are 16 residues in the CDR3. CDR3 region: CAISDVGTGGRDGYTF. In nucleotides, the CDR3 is TGTGCCATCAGTGACGTAGGGACAGGGGGTAGGGATGGCTACACCTTC.

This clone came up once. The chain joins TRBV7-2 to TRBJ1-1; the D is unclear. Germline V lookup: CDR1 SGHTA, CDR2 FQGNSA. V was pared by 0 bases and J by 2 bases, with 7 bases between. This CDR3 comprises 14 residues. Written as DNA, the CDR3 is TGTGCCAGCAGCTTAGCCGGCCTCAACACTGAAGCTTTCTTT. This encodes CASSLAGLNTEAFF.

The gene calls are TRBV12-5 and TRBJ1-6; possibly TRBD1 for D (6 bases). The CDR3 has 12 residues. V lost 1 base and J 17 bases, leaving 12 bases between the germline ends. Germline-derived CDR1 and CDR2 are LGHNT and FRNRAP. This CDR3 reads CASGLEGPGVHF. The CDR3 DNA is TGTGCTAGTGGTTTGGAGGGCCCAGGGGTCCACTTT. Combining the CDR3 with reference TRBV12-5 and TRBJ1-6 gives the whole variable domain DARVTQTPRHKVTEMGQEVTMRCQPILGHNTVFWYRQTMMQGLELLAYFRNRAPLDDSGMPKDRFSAEMPDATLATLKIQPSEPRDSAVYFCASGLEGPGVHFGNGTRLTVT.

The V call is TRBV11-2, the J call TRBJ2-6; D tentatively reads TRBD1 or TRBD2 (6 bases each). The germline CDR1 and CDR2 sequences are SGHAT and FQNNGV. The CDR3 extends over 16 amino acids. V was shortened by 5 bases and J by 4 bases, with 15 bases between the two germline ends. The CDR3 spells CASSTRRGAGANVLTF. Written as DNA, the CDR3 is TGTGCCAGCAGCACCAGAAGGGGGGCCGGGGCCAACGTCCTGACTTTC.

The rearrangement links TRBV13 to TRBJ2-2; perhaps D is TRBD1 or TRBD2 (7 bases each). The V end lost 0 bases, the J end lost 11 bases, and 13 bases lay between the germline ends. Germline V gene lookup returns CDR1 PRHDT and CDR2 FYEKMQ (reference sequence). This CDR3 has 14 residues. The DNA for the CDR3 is TGTGCCAGCAGCTTAGGCCGCAGGGGGGGAGAGCTGTTTTTT. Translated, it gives CASSLGRRGGELFF.

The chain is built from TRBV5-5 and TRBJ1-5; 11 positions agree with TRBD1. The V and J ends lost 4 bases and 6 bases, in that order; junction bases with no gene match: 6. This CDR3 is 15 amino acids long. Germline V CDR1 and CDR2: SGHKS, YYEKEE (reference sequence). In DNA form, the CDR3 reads TGTGCCAGCAGCCAGGGACAGGGGGTAGGTCAGCCCCAGCATTTT. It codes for CASSQGQGVGQPQHF.

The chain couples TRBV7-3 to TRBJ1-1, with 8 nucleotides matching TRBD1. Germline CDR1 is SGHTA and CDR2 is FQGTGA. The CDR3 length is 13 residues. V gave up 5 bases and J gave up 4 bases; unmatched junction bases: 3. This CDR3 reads CASSTQGATEAFF. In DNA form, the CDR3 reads TGTGCCAGCAGCACCCAGGGGGCCACTGAAGCTTTCTTT.

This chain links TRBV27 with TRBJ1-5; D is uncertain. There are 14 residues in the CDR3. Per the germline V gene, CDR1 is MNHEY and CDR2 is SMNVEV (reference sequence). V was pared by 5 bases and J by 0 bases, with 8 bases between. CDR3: CASSPTDSNQPQHF. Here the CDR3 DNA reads TGTGCCAGCAGTCCTACTGATAGCAATCAGCCCCAGCATTTT.

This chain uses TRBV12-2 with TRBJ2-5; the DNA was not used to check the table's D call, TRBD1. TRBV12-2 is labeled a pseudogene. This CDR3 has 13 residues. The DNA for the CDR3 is TGTGCAAGTCGCAGCCTAGGGGAAGAGACCCAGTACTTC. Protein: CASRSLGEETQYF.

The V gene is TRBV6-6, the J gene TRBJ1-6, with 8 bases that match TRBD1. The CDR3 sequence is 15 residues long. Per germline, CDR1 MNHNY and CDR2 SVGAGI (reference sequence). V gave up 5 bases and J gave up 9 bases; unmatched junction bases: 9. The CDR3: CASSDAGQGVSPLHF. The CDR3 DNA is TGTGCCAGCAGTGACGCCGGACAGGGAGTTTCACCCCTCCACTTT.

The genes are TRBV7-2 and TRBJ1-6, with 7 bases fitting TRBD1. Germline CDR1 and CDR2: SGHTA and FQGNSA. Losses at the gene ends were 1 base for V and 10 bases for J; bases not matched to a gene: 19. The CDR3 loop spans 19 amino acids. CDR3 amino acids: CASSLVGYDRSGGRSPLHF. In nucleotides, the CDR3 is TGTGCCAGCAGCTTAGTAGGGTATGATCGTTCAGGGGGACGGTCACCCCTCCACTTT.

Here the CDR3 reads CASSSGTWGDTQYF. For the CDR3, the DNA is TGTGCCAGCAGCTCCGGGACCTGGGGGGATACGCAGTATTTT. This chain connects TRBV7-8 to TRBJ2-3; D may correspond to TRBD1 or TRBD2 (5 bases each). CDR3 length: 14 amino acids. The V gene's germline CDR1 is SGHVS and CDR2 FQNEAQ. V dropped 4 bases and J dropped 6 bases, with 14 bases sitting between them.